This T cell receptor beta chain was captured by sequencing in a study of response to subunit inactivated influenza vaccine (dated by TCRdb to the late 2010s). With respect to the entire study: Deep quantitative T cell receptor repertoire profiling was used in the study to track responses to a trivalent subunit inactivated influenza vaccine.

About this clonotype itself: Its antigen specificity is not known. Nothing much larger sits one base from this clone, and base qualities are not available.

Library prep was done by RT-PCR. Sequencing was carried out with an Illumina HiSeq 2500. The raw public data were reprocessed by TCRdb itself: fastp quality trimming at Q25, MiXCR clonotype calling, in-frame beta chains only. CDR3 protein sequences are deduplicated, and each keeps its most common genes and DNA. This sample has about 700,000 distinct CDR3 sequences in its table, and roughly 15% of those were observed once. The ten biggest clones cover approximately 7.6% of the sample. V was cut back by 3 bases and J by 7 bases, leaving a gap of 11 bases between them. The CDR3 covers 13 residues, taking in both the cysteine and the phenylalanine. Just the 39-base CDR3 DNA is kept, in frame starting at base 1. CDR1 and CDR2, looked up from the germline V gene (reference sequence), are LGHDT and YNNKEL. The study at large found these results: The authors proposed that each seasonal influenza vaccination may bring in only a limited number of new T cells.

The material was PBMCs from blood, obtained around two weeks before vaccination. The sequence was collected from a middle-aged man who received an inactivated influenza vaccine. Donor details come from another sample of the same person, matched by shared clones. The receptor chain draws on TRBV3-1 and TRBJ2-3; perhaps TRBD2 is the D gene, with 6 bases matching. CDR3 sequence: CASSHAGGNTQYF. Read as DNA, the sequence is TGTGCCAGCAGCCACGCCGGGGGTAATACGCAGTATTTT.